The 20 T cell receptor beta chains in this list originate from one sample, sequenced in a study of Ad26.COV2.S vaccination and SARS-CoV-2 variants (dated by TCRdb to the early 2020s). Libraries came from the immunoSEQ multiplex PCR assay. TCRdb holds this immuneACCESS table with in-frame rearrangements only. Some clones are missing; in checked studies, unresolved V genes explain under half, and the rest has no known cause. This sample lists 43,000 or so clones; approximately 80% were detected once. Around 43% of the sample lies in the top ten. The intended sense of this specimen's time point label: individuals recovered from natural SARS-CoV-2 infection. The sequences come from peripheral blood, collected after recovery from COVID-19. Source of these receptors: a human donor who had recovered from COVID-19.

V and J are TRBV6-5 and TRBJ1-3, with a tentative D call TRBD1 (5 bases). Trimming stripped 5 bases from V and 4 bases from J, with 15 bases between. The V gene's germline CDR1 is MNHEY and CDR2 SVGAGI. The CDR3 totals 15 residues. For the CDR3, the DNA is TGTGCCAGCAGTCGGGGGTTCGGTAGCGGAAACACCATATATTTT. Encoded protein: CASSRGFGSGNTIYF.

This chain uses TRBV5-1 with TRBJ2-5; D call uncertain. CDR1 and CDR2 (germline): SGHRS, YFSETQ. CDR3 length equals 14 residues. V lost 0 bases and J 3 bases, leaving 9 bases between the germline ends. In DNA form, the CDR3 reads TGCGCCAGCAGCTTGGGAACCTCTGAAGAGACCCAGTACTTC. Amino acids: CASSLGTSEETQYF.

V usage is TRBV7-8 and J usage is TRBJ1-1; no definite D call. Trimming left V 2 bases short and J 4 bases short, with 17 bases between. The CDR3 length is 16 residues. Germline-derived CDR1 and CDR2 are SGHVS and FQNEAQ. In DNA form, the CDR3 reads TGTGCCAGCAGCTTAAGCAGGAGGCTAGCGAGCACTGAAGCTTTCTTT. Its protein is CASSLSRRLASTEAFF.

The chain joins TRBV24-1 to TRBJ1-5; D not resolved. This CDR3 is built from 14 residues. Per the germline V gene, CDR1 is KGHDR and CDR2 is SFDVKD. With 12 bases removed from V and 0 bases from J, the gap between germline ends came to 14 bases. DNA for the CDR3: TGTGCCTCGCAGCCGAGTAATAGCAATCAGCCCCAGCATTTT. This gives the protein CASQPSNSNQPQHF.

V is TRBV24-1 and J is TRBJ1-2; 12 bases agree with TRBD1. The germline V gene encodes CDR1 KGHDR and CDR2 SFDVKD. V shed 12 bases, J shed 5 bases, and the junction held 12 bases outside the gene matches. This CDR3 has 15 amino acids. CDR3 amino acids: CASSSGQGAVYGYTF. The CDR3 nucleotides read TGTGCCTCAAGTTCGGGACAGGGGGCAGTTTATGGCTACACCTTC.

V usage is TRBV6-1 and J usage is TRBJ1-3; D is perhaps TRBD1 (6 bases). V lost 3 bases, J lost 4 bases, and 13 bases lay in between. There are 15 residues in the CDR3. The germline V gene has CDR1 MNHNS and CDR2 SASEGT. The CDR3 here is CASSDTLQGGNTIYF. The CDR3 DNA follows: TGTGCCAGCAGTGACACCCTTCAGGGGGGAAACACCATATATTTT.

The rearrangement links TRBV19 to TRBJ2-5; TRBD2 aligns across 14 bases. The CDR3 covers 18 residues. The V segment lost 0 bases and the J segment 4 bases; nucleotides outside the gene matches: 7. Germline V CDR1 and CDR2: LNHDA, SQIVND (reference sequence). For the CDR3, the DNA is TGTGCCAGTAGTATAGATTCAGGACTAGCGGGAGGAAGAGAGACCCAGTACTTC. It yields the protein CASSIDSGLAGGRETQYF.

The gene calls are TRBV30 and TRBJ2-6; TRBD1 agrees at 8 bases. With V trimmed by 6 bases and J by 2 bases, 6 bases remained unmatched. The CDR3 loop spans 15 amino acids. The germline CDR1 and CDR2 sequences are GTSNPN and SVGIG (reference sequence). The CDR3 DNA follows: TGTGCCTGCAAACACAGGGGGGCTGGGGCCAACGTCCTGACTTTC. This encodes CACKHRGAGANVLTF.

The chain carries TRBV15 and TRBJ1-2; the D is unclear. Trimming removed 0 bases from V and 8 bases from J, with 16 bases in between. The germline CDR1 and CDR2 sequences are LNHNV and YYDKDF (reference sequence). This CDR3 is 15 amino acids long. As DNA, the CDR3 is TGTGCCACCAGCAGAGATGCGACGCAGGCGGGGGGCTACACCTTC. Translation gives CATSRDATQAGGYTF.

This chain connects TRBV6-5 to TRBJ1-3; the D gene is possibly TRBD1 (6 bases). Between the trimmed V and J ends, which lost 10 bases and 5 bases, there was a span of 15 bases. From germline, CDR1 is MNHEY and CDR2 SVGAGI. This CDR3 has 13 residues. CDR3 sequence: CAIGQYPRNTIYF. The CDR3 DNA reads as TGTGCCATTGGACAGTACCCTAGAAACACCATATATTTT.

This clone appeared a single time. V is TRBV7-2 and J is TRBJ1-1; D remains unclear. Trimming cost V 4 bases and J 1 base, with 10 bases left between them. Germline loops: CDR1 SGHTA, CDR2 FQGNSA. CDR3 length: 14 residues. Here the CDR3 DNA reads TGTGCCAGCAGCTCTTGGCCAGAGAACACTGAAGCTTTCTTT. Its protein is CASSSWPENTEAFF.

V gene TRBV28 combines with J gene TRBJ2-5; D may match TRBD1 or TRBD2 (5 bases each). V gave up 2 bases and J gave up 2 bases, with 12 bases separating them. The germline V gene has CDR1 MDHEN and CDR2 SYDVKM. This CDR3 spans 15 amino acids. The CDR3 DNA reads TGTGCCAGCAGTTTAGGGGGTTCTTATCAAGAGACCCAGTACTTC. Translation gives CASSLGGSYQETQYF.

This clone appeared a single time. The rearrangement links TRBV6-1 to TRBJ1-1; D unclear. The ends were cut back, 3 bases at V and 11 bases at J, with 10 bases in the middle. Germline V gene lookup returns CDR1 MNHNS and CDR2 SASEGT. The CDR3 consists of 11 residues. The CDR3: CASSDSLRAFF. CDR3 bases: TGTGCCAGCAGTGACAGCCTGAGGGCTTTCTTT.

This clone was seen only a few times. This rearrangement joins TRBV7-9 to TRBJ1-1; perhaps TRBD1 as D (5 bases). The CDR3 has 13 residues. V lost 5 bases and J lost 6, with 13 bases in between. From germline, CDR1 is SEHNR and CDR2 FQNEAQ (reference sequence). The CDR3 DNA sequence: TGTGCCAGCAGCGGTCCAGGGAGCCCTGAAGCTTTCTTT. This codes for CASSGPGSPEAFF.

V and J are TRBV4-2 and TRBJ2-4; D not resolved. Germline CDR1 and CDR2: LGHNA and YNFKEQ. CDR3 size: 16 residues. Trimming stripped 0 bases from V and 6 bases from J, with 15 bases between. The CDR3 nucleotides read TGTGCCAGCAGCCAAGATACGGCCAGTCATTCAAACATTCAGTACTTC. This encodes CASSQDTASHSNIQYF.

The chain recombines TRBV30 with TRBJ1-2; TRBD1 agrees at 7 bases. Trimming removed 5 bases from V and 2 bases from J; junction bases left unmatched: 14. Germline loops: CDR1 GTSNPN, CDR2 SVGIG (reference sequence). The CDR3 runs 16 residues. In nucleotides, the CDR3 is TGTGCCTGGGGTTTCCCGTTCCGGGACAGAAACTATGGCTACACCTTC. This translates into CAWGFPFRDRNYGYTF.

This rearrangement joins TRBV30 to TRBJ1-5; no reliable D call. Germline V CDR1 and CDR2: GTSNPN, SVGIG (reference sequence). The CDR3 contains 13 residues. With 2 bases removed from V and 4 bases from J, the gap between germline ends came to 9 bases. The CDR3 DNA follows: TGTGCCTGGAGTACGCGGGTAAATCAGCCCCAGCATTTT. Protein sequence: CAWSTRVNQPQHF.

The genes are TRBV10-2 and TRBJ2-1, with TRBD1 as a possible D gene (6 bases). Trimming cost V 0 bases and J 12 bases, with 15 bases left between them. Germline-derived CDR1 and CDR2 are WSHSY and SAAADI. CDR3 size: 14 residues. The CDR3 DNA reads TGCGCCAGCAGTGAGTCAAATGGACAGCTCTGGCAGTTCTTC. It specifies CASSESNGQLWQFF.

The rearrangement links TRBV11-2 to TRBJ1-5; a weak D match, TRBD1 (5 bases). The V and J ends lost 5 bases and 7 bases respectively, with 9 bases between them. The CDR3 is 12 residues long. Germline CDR1 reads SGHAT; CDR2 reads FQNNGV. The CDR3 coding sequence is TGTGCCAGCAGCGGGGGGGGGCAGCCCCAGCATTTT. Translation: CASSGGGQPQHF.

This clone has only a few counts. The gene calls are TRBV7-6 and TRBJ1-1, with 7 bases fitting TRBD1. Germline assignment: CDR1 SGHVS and CDR2 FNYEAQ. The junction had 6 bases not matched to a gene; V was cut back by 1 base and J by 7 bases. This CDR3 has 14 amino acids. The CDR3 protein is CASSLGQGKGEAFF. The CDR3 DNA follows: TGTGCCAGCAGCTTAGGACAGGGAAAAGGTGAAGCTTTCTTT.